The T cell receptor beta chain described here comes from a study of naive and memory T cell subsets. Findings of the study overall: Over 95% of naive TCR sequences appeared only once after error correction, unlike memory subsets. Especially in CD8 cells, naive repertoires contained a few larger clonotypes, possibly CD45RA-re-expressing memory cells.

The CDR3 has 16 residues. The junction had 5 bases not matched to a gene; V was cut back by 3 bases and J by 3 bases. Worth noting for this clonotype: Its antigen is as yet unknown.

The beta constant-region primer was an equimolar mix of two oligonucleotides covering TRBC1 and TRBC2. Ligated cDNA was amplified by four rounds of PCR with nested alpha and beta constant-region primers and SP2. TCRdb re-called the UMI-ligation and nested PCR reads through MiXCR, storing one row per CDR3 protein. The sample records under 150,000 distinct CDR3 sequences, approximately 18% being singletons. Cells stained for CD3, CD4, CD8, CD45RA, CD27 and viability were sorted into four CD45RA/CD27 subsets. Sequencing was done on a sample of naive CD8+ T cells from blood. The chain recombines TRBV12-3 or TRBV12-4 with TRBJ1-5, with 10 positions matching TRBD1. The clonotype comes from a human donor in good health. The CDR3 here is CASSFWDRGPNQPQHF. DNA for the CDR3: TGTGCCAGCAGTTTCTGGGACAGGGGACCCAATCAGCCCCAGCATTTT.